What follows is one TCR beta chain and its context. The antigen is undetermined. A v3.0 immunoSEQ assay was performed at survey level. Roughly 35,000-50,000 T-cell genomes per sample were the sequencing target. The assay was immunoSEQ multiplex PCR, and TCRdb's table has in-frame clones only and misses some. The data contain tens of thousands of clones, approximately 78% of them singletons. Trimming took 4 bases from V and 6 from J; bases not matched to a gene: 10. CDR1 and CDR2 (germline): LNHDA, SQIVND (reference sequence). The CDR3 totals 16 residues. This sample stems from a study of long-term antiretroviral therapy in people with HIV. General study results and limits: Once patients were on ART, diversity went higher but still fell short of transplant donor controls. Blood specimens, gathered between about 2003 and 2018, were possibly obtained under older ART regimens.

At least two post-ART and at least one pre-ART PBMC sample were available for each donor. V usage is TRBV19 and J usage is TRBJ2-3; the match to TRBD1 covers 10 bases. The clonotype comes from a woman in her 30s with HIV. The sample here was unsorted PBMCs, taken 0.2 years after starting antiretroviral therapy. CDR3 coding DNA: TGTGCCAGTAGTAGCCGGGACAGGGGTATGATGGATACGCAGTATTTT. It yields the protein CASSSRDRGMMDTQYF.